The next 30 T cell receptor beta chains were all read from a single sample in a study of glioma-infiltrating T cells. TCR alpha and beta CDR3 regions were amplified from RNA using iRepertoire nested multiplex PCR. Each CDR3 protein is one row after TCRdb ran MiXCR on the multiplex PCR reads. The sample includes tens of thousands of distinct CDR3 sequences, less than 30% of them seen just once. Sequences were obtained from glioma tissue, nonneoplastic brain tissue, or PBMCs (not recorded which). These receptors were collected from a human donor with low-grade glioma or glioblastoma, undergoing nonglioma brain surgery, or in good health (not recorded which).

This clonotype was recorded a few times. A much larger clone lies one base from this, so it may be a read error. The CDR3 DNA follows: TGTGCCAGCGGTCGAGCTAACAGGGCGGCCTACAATGAGCAGTTCTTC. It specifies CASGRANRAAYNEQFF. The rearrangement links TRBV18 to TRBJ2-1, with TRBD1 as a possible D gene (6 bases). Between the trimmed V and J ends, which lost 8 bases and 2 bases, there was a span of 19 bases. The germline V gene encodes CDR1 KGHSH and CDR2 LQKENI. The CDR3 consists of 16 residues.

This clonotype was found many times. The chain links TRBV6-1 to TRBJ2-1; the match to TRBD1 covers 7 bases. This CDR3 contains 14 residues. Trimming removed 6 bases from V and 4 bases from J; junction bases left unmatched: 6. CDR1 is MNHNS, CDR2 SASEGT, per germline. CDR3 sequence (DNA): TGTGCCAGCAGCTCGGGACAGCCGTACAATGAGCAGTTCTTC. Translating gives CASSSGQPYNEQFF.

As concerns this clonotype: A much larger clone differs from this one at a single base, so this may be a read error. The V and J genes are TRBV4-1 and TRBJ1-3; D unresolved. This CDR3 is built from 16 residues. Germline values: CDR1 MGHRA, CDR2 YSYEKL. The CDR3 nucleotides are TGCGCCAGCAGCCAAGGTTTAGTCGACTCTGGAAACACCTTATATTTT. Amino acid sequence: CASSQGLVDSGNTLYF.

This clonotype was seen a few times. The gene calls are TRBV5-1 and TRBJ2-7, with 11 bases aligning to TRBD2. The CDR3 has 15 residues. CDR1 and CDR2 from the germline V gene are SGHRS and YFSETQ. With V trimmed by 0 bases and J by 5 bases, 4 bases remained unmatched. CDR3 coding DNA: TGCGCCAGCAGCTTGGCTAGCGGGAGGATGAACGAGCAGTACTTC. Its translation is CASSLASGRMNEQYF.

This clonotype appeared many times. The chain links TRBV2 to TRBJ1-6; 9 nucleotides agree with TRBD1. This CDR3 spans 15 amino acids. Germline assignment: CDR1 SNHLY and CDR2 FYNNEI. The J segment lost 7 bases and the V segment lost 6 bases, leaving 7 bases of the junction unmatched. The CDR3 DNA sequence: TGTGCCAGCAGCCTCCAGACAGGGGGGAATTCACCCCTCCACTTT. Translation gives CASSLQTGGNSPLHF.

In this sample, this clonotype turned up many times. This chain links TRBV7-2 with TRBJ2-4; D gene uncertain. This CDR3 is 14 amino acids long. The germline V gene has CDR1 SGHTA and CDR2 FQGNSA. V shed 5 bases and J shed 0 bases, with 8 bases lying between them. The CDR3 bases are TGTGCCAGCAGCCCCTCGCTAGCCAAAAACATTCAGTACTTC. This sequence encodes CASSPSLAKNIQYF.

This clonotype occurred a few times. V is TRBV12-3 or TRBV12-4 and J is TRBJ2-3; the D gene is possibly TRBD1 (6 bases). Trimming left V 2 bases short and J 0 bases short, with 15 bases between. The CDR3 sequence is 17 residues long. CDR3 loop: CASSLTWTVSSTDTQYF. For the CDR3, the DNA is TGTGCCAGCAGTTTAACGTGGACAGTTTCTAGCACAGATACGCAGTATTTT.

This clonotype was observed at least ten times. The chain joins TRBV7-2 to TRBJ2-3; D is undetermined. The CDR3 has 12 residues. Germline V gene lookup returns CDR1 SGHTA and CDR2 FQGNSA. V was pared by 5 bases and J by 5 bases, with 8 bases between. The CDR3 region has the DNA TGTGCCAGCAGCCCGGGTGGAGATACGCAGTATTTT. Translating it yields CASSPGGDTQYF.

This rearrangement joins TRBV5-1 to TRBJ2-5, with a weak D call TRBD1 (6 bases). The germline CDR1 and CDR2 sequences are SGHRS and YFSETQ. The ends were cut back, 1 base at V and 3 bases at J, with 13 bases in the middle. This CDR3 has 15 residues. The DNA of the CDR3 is TGCGCCAGCAGCTTGCTGACAGGATCGAAAGAGACCCAGTACTTC. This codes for CASSLLTGSKETQYF. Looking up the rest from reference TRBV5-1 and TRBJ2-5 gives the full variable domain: KAGVTQTPRYLIKTRGQQVTLSCSPISGHRSVSWYQQTPGQGLQFLFEYFSETQRNKGNFPGRFSGRQFSNSRSEMNVSTLELGDSALYLCASSLLTGSKETQYFGPGTRLLVL.

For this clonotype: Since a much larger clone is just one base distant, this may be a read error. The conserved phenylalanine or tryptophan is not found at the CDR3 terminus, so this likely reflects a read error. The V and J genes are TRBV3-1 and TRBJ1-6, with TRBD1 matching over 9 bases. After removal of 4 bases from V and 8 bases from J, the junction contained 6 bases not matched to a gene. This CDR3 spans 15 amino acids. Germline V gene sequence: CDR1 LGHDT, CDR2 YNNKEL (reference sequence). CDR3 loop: CASSPRTGAYSPLHL. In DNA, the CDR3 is TGTGCCAGCAGCCCTCGGACAGGGGCATATTCACCCCTCCACCTT.

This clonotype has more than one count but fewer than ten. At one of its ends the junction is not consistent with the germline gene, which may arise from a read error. In DNA, the CDR3 is TGTACCATCAGTCGAGACAGCTCCAATCAGCCCCAGCATTTT. Translating gives CTISRDSSNQPQHF. The J gene is TRBJ1-5, the V gene TRBV10-3; a possible D gene is TRBD1 (5 bases). Germline V gene lookup returns CDR1 ENHRY and CDR2 SYGVKD. The CDR3 covers 14 residues.

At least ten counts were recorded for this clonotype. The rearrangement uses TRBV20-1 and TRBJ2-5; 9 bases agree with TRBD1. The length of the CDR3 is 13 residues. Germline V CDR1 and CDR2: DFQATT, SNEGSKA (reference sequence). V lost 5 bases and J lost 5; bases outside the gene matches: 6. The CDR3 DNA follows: TGCAGTGCTTTACAGGGGGCGAGGGAGACCCAGTACTTC. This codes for CSALQGARETQYF.

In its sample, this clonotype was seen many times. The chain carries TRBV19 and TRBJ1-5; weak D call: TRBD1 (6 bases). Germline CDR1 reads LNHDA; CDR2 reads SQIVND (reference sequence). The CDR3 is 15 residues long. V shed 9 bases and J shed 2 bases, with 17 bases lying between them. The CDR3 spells CASPKFRQGNQPQHF. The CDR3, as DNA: TGTGCCAGCCCCAAATTTAGACAGGGCAATCAGCCCCAGCATTTT.

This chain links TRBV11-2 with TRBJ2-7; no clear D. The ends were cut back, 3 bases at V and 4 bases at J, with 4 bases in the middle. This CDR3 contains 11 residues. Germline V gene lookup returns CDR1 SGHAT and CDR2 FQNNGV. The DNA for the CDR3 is TGTGCCAGCAGCTTCAGGTACGAGCAGTACTTC. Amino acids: CASSFRYEQYF.

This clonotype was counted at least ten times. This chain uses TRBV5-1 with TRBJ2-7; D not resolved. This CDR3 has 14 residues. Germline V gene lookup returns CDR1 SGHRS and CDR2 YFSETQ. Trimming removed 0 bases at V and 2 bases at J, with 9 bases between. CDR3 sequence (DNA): TGCGCCAGCAGCTTGGCCGACGGTACCTACGAGCAGTACTTC. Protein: CASSLADGTYEQYF.

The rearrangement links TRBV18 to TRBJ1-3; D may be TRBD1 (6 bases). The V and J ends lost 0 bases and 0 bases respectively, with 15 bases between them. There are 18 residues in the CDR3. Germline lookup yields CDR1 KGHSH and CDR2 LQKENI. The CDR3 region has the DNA TGTGCCAGCTCACCACCGGGACACTTAACAAGCTCTGGAAACACCATATATTTT. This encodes CASSPPGHLTSSGNTIYF.

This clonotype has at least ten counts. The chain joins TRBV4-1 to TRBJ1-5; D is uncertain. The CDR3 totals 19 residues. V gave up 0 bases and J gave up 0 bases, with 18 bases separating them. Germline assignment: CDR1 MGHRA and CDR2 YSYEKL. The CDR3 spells CASSQETALGDFSNQPQHF. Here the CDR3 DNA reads TGCGCCAGCAGCCAAGAAACGGCGTTGGGTGATTTTAGCAATCAGCCCCAGCATTTT.

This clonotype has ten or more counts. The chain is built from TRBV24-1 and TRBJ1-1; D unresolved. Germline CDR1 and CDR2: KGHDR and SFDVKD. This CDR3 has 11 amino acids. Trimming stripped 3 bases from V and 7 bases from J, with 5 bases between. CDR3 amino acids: CATSDILEAFF. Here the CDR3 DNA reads TGTGCCACCAGTGATATCCTTGAAGCTTTCTTT.

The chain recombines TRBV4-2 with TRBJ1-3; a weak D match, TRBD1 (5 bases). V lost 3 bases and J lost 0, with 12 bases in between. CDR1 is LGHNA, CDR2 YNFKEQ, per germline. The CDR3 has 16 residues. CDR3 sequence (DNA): TGTGCCAGCAGCCAGTATGGGACGGACTCTGGAAACACCATATATTTT. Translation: CASSQYGTDSGNTIYF.

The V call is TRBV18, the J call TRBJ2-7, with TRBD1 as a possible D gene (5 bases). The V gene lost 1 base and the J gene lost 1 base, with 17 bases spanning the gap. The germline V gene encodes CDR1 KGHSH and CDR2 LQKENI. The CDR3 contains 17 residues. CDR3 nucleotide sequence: TGTGCCAGCTCACCACGGGTGTCAGGGTCAGGATCCTACGAGCAGTACTTC. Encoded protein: CASSPRVSGSGSYEQYF.

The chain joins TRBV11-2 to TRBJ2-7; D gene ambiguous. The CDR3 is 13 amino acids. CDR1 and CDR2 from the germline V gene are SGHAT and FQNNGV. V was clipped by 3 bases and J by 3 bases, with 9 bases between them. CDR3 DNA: TGTGCCAGCAGCTTTGGAACACTCTACGAGCAGTACTTC. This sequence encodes CASSFGTLYEQYF.

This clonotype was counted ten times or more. This CDR3 is CSARSQGLTDTQYF. CDR3 nucleotide sequence: TGCAGTGCTAGATCACAGGGATTAACAGATACGCAGTATTTT. The chain is built from TRBV20-1 and TRBJ2-3, with a tentative D call TRBD1 (6 bases). Germline assignment: CDR1 DFQATT and CDR2 SNEGSKA (reference sequence). This CDR3 spans 14 amino acids. The V end was cut by 2 bases, the J end by 3 bases, with 12 bases between.

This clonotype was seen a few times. CDR3: CASSIGGRADTQYF. CDR3 nucleotide sequence: TGTGCCAGTAGTATCGGCGGGAGGGCAGATACGCAGTATTTT. The chain joins TRBV19 to TRBJ2-3; TRBD2 aligns across 9 bases. V dropped 3 bases and J dropped 4; count of bases not matched to a gene: 2. Germline V gene data show CDR1 as LNHDA and CDR2 as SQIVND (reference sequence). CDR3 length equals 14 residues.

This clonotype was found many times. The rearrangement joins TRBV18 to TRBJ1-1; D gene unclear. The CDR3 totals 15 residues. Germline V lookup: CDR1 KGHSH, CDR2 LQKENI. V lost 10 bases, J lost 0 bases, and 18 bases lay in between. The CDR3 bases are TGTGCCACGCGGGGAACAGACTTGATGAACACTGAAGCTTTCTTT. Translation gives CATRGTDLMNTEAFF.

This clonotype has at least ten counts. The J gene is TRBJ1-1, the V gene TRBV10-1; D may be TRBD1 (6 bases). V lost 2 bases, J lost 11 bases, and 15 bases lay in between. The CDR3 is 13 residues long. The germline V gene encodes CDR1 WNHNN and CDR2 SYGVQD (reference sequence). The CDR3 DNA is TGCGCCAGCAGTGAGCCGGAGGGGGGAAGGGCTTTCTTT. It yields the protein CASSEPEGGRAFF.

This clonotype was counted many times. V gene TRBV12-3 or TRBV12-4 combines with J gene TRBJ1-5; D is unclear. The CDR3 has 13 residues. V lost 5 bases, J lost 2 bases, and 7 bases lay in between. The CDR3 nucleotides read TGTGCCAGCAGTGACGGAGGCAATCAGCCCCAGCATTTT. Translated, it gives CASSDGGNQPQHF.

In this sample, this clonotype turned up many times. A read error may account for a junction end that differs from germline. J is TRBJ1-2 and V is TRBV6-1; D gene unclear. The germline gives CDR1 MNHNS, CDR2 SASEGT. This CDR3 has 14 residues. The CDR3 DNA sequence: TGTGCGAGCACCTTTGAAACAGACAACTATGGCTACACCTTC. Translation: CASTFETDNYGYTF.

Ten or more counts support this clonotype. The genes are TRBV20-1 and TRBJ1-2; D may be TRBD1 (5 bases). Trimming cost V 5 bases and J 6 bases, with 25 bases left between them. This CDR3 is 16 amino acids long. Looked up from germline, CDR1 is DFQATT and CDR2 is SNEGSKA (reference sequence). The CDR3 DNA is TGCAGTGCTCCAAAAGGGGACTTCCCGGACAAGAATGGCTACACCTTC. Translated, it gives CSAPKGDFPDKNGYTF.

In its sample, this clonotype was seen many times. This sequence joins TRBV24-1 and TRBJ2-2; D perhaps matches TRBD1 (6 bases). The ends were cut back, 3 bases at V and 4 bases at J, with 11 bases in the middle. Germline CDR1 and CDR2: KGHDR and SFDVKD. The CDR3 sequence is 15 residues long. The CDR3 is CATSDPRTATGELFF. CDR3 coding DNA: TGTGCCACCAGTGATCCCAGGACAGCCACCGGGGAGCTGTTTTTT.

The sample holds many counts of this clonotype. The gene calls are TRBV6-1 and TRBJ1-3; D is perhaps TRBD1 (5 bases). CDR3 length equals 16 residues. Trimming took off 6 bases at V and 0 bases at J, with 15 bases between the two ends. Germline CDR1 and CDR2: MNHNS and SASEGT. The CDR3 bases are TGTGCCAGCAGCCCAAGGGGACCGAGCTCTGGAAACACCATATATTTT. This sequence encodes CASSPRGPSSGNTIYF.